These 26 T cell receptor beta chains came from one sample sequenced in a study of cytomegalovirus exposure and HLA in healthy donors. It was with 60 Vbeta and 13 Jbeta primers that the PCR ran. The protocol was immunoSEQ multiplex PCR, while the TCRdb copy is restricted to in-frame clones and leaves out a portion. Of 150,000 to 200,000 clones listed, around 86% are singletons. Sequencing was performed on PBMCs. The receptors were sampled from a man aged 50 or older in good health and CMV-seronegative.

J is TRBJ2-4 and V is TRBV6-1; D is possibly TRBD2 (7 bases). The CDR3 is 14 amino acids. V shed 0 bases and J shed 8 bases, with 11 bases lying between them. CDR1 is MNHNS and CDR2 is SASEGT in the germline V gene. CDR3 DNA: TGTGCCAGCAGTGAAGCAGGGGGGGTCGACATTCAGTACTTC. Protein product: CASSEAGGVDIQYF.

The chain carries TRBV7-2 and TRBJ2-2; TRBD1 might be the D (7 bases). Germline lookup yields CDR1 SGHTA and CDR2 FQGNSA. V was trimmed by 3 bases and J by 3 bases, leaving 8 bases between them. CDR3 length equals 14 residues. The CDR3 region has the DNA TGTGCCAGCAGCTTCAGGGGGGACACCGGGGAGCTGTTTTTT. Translation gives CASSFRGDTGELFF. Full variable domain (outside the CDR3, taken from reference TRBV7-2 and TRBJ2-2): GAGVSQSPSNKVTEKGKDVELRCDPISGHTALYWYRQSLGQGLEFLIYFQGNSAPDKSGLPSDRFSAERTGGSVSTLTIQRTQQEDSAVYLCASSFRGDTGELFFGEGSRLTVL.

The chain couples TRBV9 to TRBJ2-3; 8 bases match TRBD1. Germline CDR1 SGDLS, CDR2 YYNGEE. The trim removed 2 bases at V and 3 bases at J, leaving 2 bases unmatched. The length of the CDR3 is 14 residues. CDR3 DNA: TGTGCCAGCAGCGTGACAGGGGTTACAGATACGCAGTATTTT. Its protein is CASSVTGVTDTQYF.

The chain is built from TRBV5-1 and TRBJ2-6; the match to TRBD1 covers 7 bases. CDR3 length: 14 amino acids. Trimming cost V 3 bases and J 12 bases; bases outside gene matches: 9. Germline V gene data show CDR1 as SGHRS and CDR2 as YFSETQ. CDR3 nucleotides: TGCGCCAGCAGCTCCGGGACAGAGGGCAGCGTCCTGACTTTC. Residues: CASSSGTEGSVLTF.

There are a few counts of this clone. The chain joins TRBV6-1 to TRBJ1-5, with D perhaps TRBD1 (6 bases). The V end lost 0 bases, the J end lost 2 bases, and 11 bases lay between the germline ends. The CDR3 spans 16 residues. The germline V gene encodes CDR1 MNHNS and CDR2 SASEGT. CDR3 protein: CASSEARRTGNQPQHF. CDR3 DNA: TGTGCCAGCAGTGAAGCGAGGAGGACAGGCAATCAGCCCCAGCATTTT.

The gene calls are TRBV5-1 and TRBJ1-6; possible D gene TRBD1, 6 bases. Germline CDR1 reads SGHRS; CDR2 reads YFSETQ. V was shortened by 2 bases and J by 5 bases, with 14 bases between the two germline ends. This CDR3 has 16 residues. The CDR3 DNA reads TGCGCCAGCAGCTTTAAAACAGGGAGGGATAATTCACCCCTCCACTTT. As protein: CASSFKTGRDNSPLHF.

This clone was observed a handful of times. The V gene is TRBV7-6, the J gene TRBJ1-3; no clear D. Germline CDR1 is SGHVS and CDR2 is FNYEAQ. This CDR3 spans 11 amino acids. V was clipped by 6 bases and J by 4 bases, with 4 bases between them. CDR3 residues: CASRLGNTIYF. CDR3 bases: TGTGCCAGCAGACTAGGAAACACCATATATTTT.

The chain carries TRBV7-2 and TRBJ2-2; TRBD2 aligns across 15 bases. V was clipped by 7 bases and J by 0 bases; unmatched bases: 9. Germline V lookup: CDR1 SGHTA, CDR2 FQGNSA. This CDR3 comprises 19 residues. The CDR3 bases are TGTGCCAGCACCACCCCGGGGACTAGCGGGAGGACGAACACCGGGGAGCTGTTTTTT. Protein product: CASTTPGTSGRTNTGELFF. Full variable domain (missing parts from reference TRBV7-2 and TRBJ2-2): GAGVSQSPSNKVTEKGKDVELRCDPISGHTALYWYRQSLGQGLEFLIYFQGNSAPDKSGLPSDRFSAERTGGSVSTLTIQRTQQEDSAVYLCASTTPGTSGRTNTGELFFGEGSRLTVL.

This clone has only a few counts. A junction boundary mismatches the germline segment, possibly from a read error. V and J are TRBV5-3 and TRBJ1-2, with D perhaps matching TRBD1 (6 bases). TRBV5-3 is an open reading frame whose function is uncertain. This CDR3 is built from 13 residues. For the CDR3, the DNA is TGTGCCAGCAGCTTGGCAGGGGTGCATGGCTACACCTTC. It specifies CASSLAGVHGYTF.

This chain connects TRBV7-9 to TRBJ2-5, with D possibly matching TRBD1 (5 bases). The CDR3 consists of 15 residues. CDR1 SEHNR and CDR2 FQNEAQ come from the germline V gene (reference sequence). V gave up 1 base and J gave up 2 bases, with 11 bases separating them. The chain's CDR3 is CASSLGGGSQETQYF. CDR3 coding DNA: TGTGCCAGCAGCTTAGGGGGCGGATCTCAAGAGACCCAGTACTTC.

This sequence joins TRBV9 and TRBJ2-3; TRBD2 matches at 8 bases. J gave up 1 base and V 7 bases, and 8 bases lay outside the gene matches. Germline lookup yields CDR1 SGDLS and CDR2 YYNGEE. The CDR3 spans 15 residues. CDR3 nucleotides: TGTGCCAGCGAAAAGGGCGGGGGGCGCACAGATACGCAGTATTTT. Translated, it gives CASEKGGGRTDTQYF.

This rearrangement joins TRBV12-5 to TRBJ1-5; 7 bases align to TRBD1. CDR1 LGHNT and CDR2 FRNRAP come from the germline V gene. This CDR3 region has 14 residues. After removal of 5 bases from V and 3 bases from J, the junction contained 4 bases not matched to a gene. CDR3 DNA: TGTGCTAGTGGTCCCGGACAGGTCAATCAGCCCCAGCATTTT. Translating gives CASGPGQVNQPQHF.

This clone was seen a single time. The rearrangement links TRBV29-1 to TRBJ2-6; perhaps TRBD2 as D (5 bases). The V end lost 1 base, the J end lost 2 bases, and 9 bases lay between the germline ends. CDR3 size: 15 residues. Looked up from germline, CDR1 is SQVTM and CDR2 is ANQGSEA. CDR3 nucleotides: TGCAGCGTTGAAGCAATGGAGGCTGGGGCCAACGTCCTGACTTTC. Protein sequence: CSVEAMEAGANVLTF.

V is TRBV4-2 and J is TRBJ2-5, with D perhaps TRBD2 (5 bases). The CDR3 extends over 15 amino acids. From germline, CDR1 is LGHNA and CDR2 YNFKEQ. Trimming left V 1 base short and J 3 bases short, with 12 bases between. This chain's CDR3 is CASSQVGPEEETQYF. The DNA for the CDR3 is TGTGCCAGCAGCCAAGTAGGGCCGGAGGAAGAGACCCAGTACTTC.

V gene TRBV5-3 combines with J gene TRBJ2-7; possibly TRBD1 for D (7 bases). TRBV5-3 counts as an open reading frame of uncertain function. The CDR3 spans 16 residues. V was cut by 2 bases and J by 2 bases, with 17 bases left in between. The CDR3 region is CARSFGGGTVPYEQYF. CDR3 nucleotide sequence: TGTGCCAGAAGCTTTGGGGGCGGGACAGTCCCCTACGAGCAGTACTTC.

This chain links TRBV18 with TRBJ1-2; D possibly corresponds to TRBD1 (6 bases). Germline V gene data show CDR1 as KGHSH and CDR2 as LQKENI. CDR3 length: 14 residues. V was trimmed by 4 bases and J by 8 bases, leaving 17 bases between them. CDR3 DNA sequence: TGTGCCAGCTCACAGACTAACAGGGACGGGGGCTACACCTTC. Encoded protein: CASSQTNRDGGYTF.

The chain joins TRBV12-5 to TRBJ2-7; 9 bases agree with TRBD1. Germline V gene sequence: CDR1 LGHNT, CDR2 FRNRAP. The V segment lost 6 bases and the J segment 2 bases; nucleotides outside the gene matches: 5. The length of the CDR3 is 14 residues. CDR3 protein: CASGYGTGPYEQYF. As DNA, the CDR3 is TGTGCTAGTGGCTACGGGACAGGGCCCTACGAGCAGTACTTC. Full variable domain (rest looked up from reference TRBV12-5 and TRBJ2-7): DARVTQTPRHKVTEMGQEVTMRCQPILGHNTVFWYRQTMMQGLELLAYFRNRAPLDDSGMPKDRFSAEMPDATLATLKIQPSEPRDSAVYFCASGYGTGPYEQYFGPGTRLTVT.

The rearrangement joins TRBV14 to TRBJ1-1; D is unresolved. Germline-derived CDR1 and CDR2 are SGHDN and FVKESK. Trimming left V 2 bases short and J 4 bases short, with 11 bases between. The CDR3 runs 14 residues. Here the CDR3 reads CASSQQMAGTEAFF. The CDR3 nucleotides are TGTGCCAGCAGCCAACAAATGGCAGGCACTGAAGCTTTCTTT.

The V call is TRBV11-2, the J call TRBJ2-1, with D hard to call. The CDR3 runs 14 residues. V gave up 1 base and J gave up 5 bases, with 9 bases separating them. Germline lookup yields CDR1 SGHAT and CDR2 FQNNGV. The DNA for the CDR3 is TGTGCCAGCAGCTTAGGACTCCTTAACAATGAGCAGTTCTTC. It yields the protein CASSLGLLNNEQFF.

J is TRBJ2-1 and V is TRBV7-2; 9 bases map to TRBD1. V trimming: 4 bases; J trimming: 5 bases; junction bases outside the gene matches: 9. The CDR3 runs 16 residues. Germline V gene lookup returns CDR1 SGHTA and CDR2 FQGNSA. Here the CDR3 DNA reads TGTGCCAGCAGCTCAAGTCCGGGACAGGGAGACAATGAGCAGTTCTTC. Protein product: CASSSSPGQGDNEQFF.

As DNA, the CDR3 is TGTGCCAGCAGTGGTCTACAGGGGGCCGGGGAGACCCAGTACTTC. Translation: CASSGLQGAGETQYF. The gene calls are TRBV6-1 and TRBJ2-5, with 9 bases matching TRBD1. The length of the CDR3 is 15 residues. Germline CDR1 is MNHNS and CDR2 is SASEGT. V was pared by 4 bases and J by 5 bases, with 8 bases of the junction left unmatched.

V usage is TRBV15 and J usage is TRBJ2-5; weak D call: TRBD1 (6 bases). The J call is in doubt because the DNA end fits TRBJ2-7 better. The CDR3 length is 17 residues. CDR1 and CDR2 (germline): LNHNV, YYDKDF (reference sequence). CDR3 protein: CATSRGGTAGARYEQYF. The CDR3 bases are TGTGCCACCAGCAGAGGGGGGACCGCAGGGGCACGTTACGAGCAGTACTTC.

V is TRBV2 and J is TRBJ1-4; D possibly corresponds to TRBD1 (5 bases). CDR1 and CDR2 from the germline V gene are SNHLY and FYNNEI. This CDR3 region has 16 residues. The ends were cut back, 6 bases at V and 0 bases at J, with 14 bases in the middle. The CDR3 sequence is CASSARRQSTNEKLFF. CDR3 coding DNA: TGTGCCAGCAGCGCGAGGCGACAGTCAACTAATGAAAAACTGTTTTTT.

The chain combines TRBV2 with TRBJ2-5, with 13 bases identical to TRBD2. Germline CDR1 is SNHLY and CDR2 is FYNNEI. J gave up 2 bases and V 4 bases, and 1 base lay outside the gene matches. The CDR3 has 15 amino acids. CDR3: CASSGGLAGQETQYF. The CDR3 coding sequence is TGTGCCAGCAGTGGGGGACTAGCGGGGCAAGAGACCCAGTACTTC.

The chain combines TRBV28 with TRBJ2-5; 10 bases line up with TRBD1. The germline V gene encodes CDR1 MDHEN and CDR2 SYDVKM. The CDR3 runs 13 residues. V was clipped by 8 bases and J by 10 bases; unmatched bases: 10. The CDR3 is CASGTGDTLIQYF. The CDR3 DNA sequence: TGTGCCAGCGGGACAGGGGATACCCTGATCCAGTACTTC. The full variable domain, completed using reference TRBV28 and TRBJ2-5, is DVKVTQSSRYLVKRTGEKVFLECVQDMDHENMFWYRQDPGLGLRLIYFSYDVKMKEKGDIPEGYSVSREKKERFSLILESASTNQTSMYLCASGTGDTLIQYFGPGTRLLVL.

This chain connects TRBV18 to TRBJ2-5, with TRBD2 matching 13 bases. Germline lookup yields CDR1 KGHSH and CDR2 LQKENI. V was pared by 2 bases and J by 2 bases, with 11 bases of the junction left unmatched. This CDR3 comprises 19 residues. This CDR3 is CASSPTTRTSGGEQETQYF. DNA for the CDR3: TGTGCCAGCTCACCAACGACCCGGACTAGCGGGGGAGAGCAAGAGACCCAGTACTTC.